The 3 T cell receptor beta chains reported below all come from one sample, sequenced in a study of blood T cell repertoires in COVID-19. The assay was immunoSEQ multiplex PCR, and TCRdb's table has in-frame clones only and misses some. Of about 150,000 clones listed, around 80% are singletons. Sequencing was done on a sample of PBMCs or T cells enriched from blood (not recorded which). These receptors were taken from a woman aged 45-60 years who had recovered from COVID-19.

This clone has ten or more counts. J is TRBJ2-2 and V is TRBV7-9; 8 bases match TRBD1. The CDR3 extends over 17 amino acids. Germline V lookup: CDR1 SEHNR, CDR2 FQNEAQ (reference sequence). Trimming removed 5 bases from V and 3 bases from J; junction bases left unmatched: 11. CDR3 bases: TGTGCCAGCAGCCGCCGAGACAGGGGAGTTTACACCGGGGAGCTGTTTTTT. It specifies CASSRRDRGVYTGELFF.

In its sample, this clone was seen a few times. The genes are TRBV5-5 and TRBJ1-5, with TRBD1 matching over 7 bases. CDR3 length: 15 residues. The germline V gene encodes CDR1 SGHKS and CDR2 YYEKEE (reference sequence). Trimming took 4 bases from V and 0 from J; bases not matched to a gene: 4. The CDR3 region has the DNA TGTGCCAGCAGCATGGGGACAGTTAGCAATCAGCCCCAGCATTTT. Protein sequence: CASSMGTVSNQPQHF.

J is TRBJ2-4 and V is TRBV24-1; 8 bases align to TRBD1. Germline values: CDR1 KGHDR, CDR2 SFDVKD. Trimming cost V 4 bases and J 8 bases; bases outside gene matches: 6. The CDR3 contains 14 residues. CDR3 sequence (DNA): TGTGCCACCAGTGACCGGGACAGGCCAGACATTCAGTACTTC. Protein product: CATSDRDRPDIQYF.